This TCR beta chain was found in a study of T cell responses to AZD1222 COVID-19 vaccine. Study-level findings and limits: Among spike-specific TCRs, nearly half reportedly target unmutated variant regions. Across spike, vaccine-associated CD4 TCRs were found, dominant at 160-218 and 743-854. Clonal diversity was possibly underestimated, and white British individuals and females predominated among donors.

The germline gives CDR1 LGHNT, CDR2 FRNRAP. Deletions cut 4 bases from V and 7 bases from J, with 16 bases between. The CDR3 has 14 residues. A remark on this clone: Antigen: not known.

Using immunoSEQ multiplex PCR, the repertoire was profiled, and TCRdb retains in-frame clones only, with some absent. This table has hundreds of thousands of clones, about 93% appearing once. This TCR derives from an adult in good health. J is TRBJ1-1 and V is TRBV12-5; no clear D. Sequencing was performed on peripheral blood, taken on day 0 of MenACWY control vaccination. In DNA, the CDR3 is TGTGCTAGTGGTTCCTCCGCGAAGGCCCTTGAAGCTTTCTTT. Protein sequence: CASGSSAKALEAFF.